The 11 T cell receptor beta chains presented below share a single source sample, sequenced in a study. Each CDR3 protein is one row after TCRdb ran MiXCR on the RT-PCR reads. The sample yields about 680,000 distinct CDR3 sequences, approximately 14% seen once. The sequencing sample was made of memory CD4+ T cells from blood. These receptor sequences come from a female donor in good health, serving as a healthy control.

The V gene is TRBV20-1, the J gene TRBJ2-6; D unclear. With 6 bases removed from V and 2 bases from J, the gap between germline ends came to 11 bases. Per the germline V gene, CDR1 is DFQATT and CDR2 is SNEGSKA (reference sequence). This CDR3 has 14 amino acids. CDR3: CSAAPQAGANVLTF. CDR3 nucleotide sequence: TGCAGTGCCGCTCCCCAGGCTGGGGCCAACGTCCTGACTTTC.

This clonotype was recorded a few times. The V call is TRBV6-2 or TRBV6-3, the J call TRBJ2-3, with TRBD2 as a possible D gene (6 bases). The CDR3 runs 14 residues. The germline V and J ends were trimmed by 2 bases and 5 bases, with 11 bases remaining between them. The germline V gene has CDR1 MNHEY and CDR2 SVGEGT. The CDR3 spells CASSYGGPVDTQYF. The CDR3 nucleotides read TGTGCCAGCAGTTACGGAGGGCCGGTAGATACGCAGTATTTT.

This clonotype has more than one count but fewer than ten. CDR3 coding DNA: TGTGCCAGCACCCCGGGACAGGGGGTTGGCTACACCTTC. Translation gives CASTPGQGVGYTF. The chain uses TRBV25-1 and TRBJ1-2, with 11 bases that match TRBD1. CDR1 is MGHDK, CDR2 SYGVNS, per germline. The CDR3 has 13 residues. With 7 bases clipped from V and 7 bases from J, the junction kept 5 bases outside the gene matches.

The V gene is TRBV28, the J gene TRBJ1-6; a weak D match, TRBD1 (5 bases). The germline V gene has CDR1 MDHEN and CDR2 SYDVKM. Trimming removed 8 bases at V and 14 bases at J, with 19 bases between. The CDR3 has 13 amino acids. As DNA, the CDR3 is TGTGCCAGCGTTCGGGCAGGGATATTCACCCTCCACTTT. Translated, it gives CASVRAGIFTLHF.

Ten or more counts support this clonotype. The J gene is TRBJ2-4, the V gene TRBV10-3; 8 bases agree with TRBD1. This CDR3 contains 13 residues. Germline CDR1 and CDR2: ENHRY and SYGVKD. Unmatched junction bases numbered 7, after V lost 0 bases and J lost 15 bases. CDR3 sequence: CAISESQGGQGYF. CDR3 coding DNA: TGTGCCATCAGTGAGTCTCAAGGTGGACAGGGGTACTTC.

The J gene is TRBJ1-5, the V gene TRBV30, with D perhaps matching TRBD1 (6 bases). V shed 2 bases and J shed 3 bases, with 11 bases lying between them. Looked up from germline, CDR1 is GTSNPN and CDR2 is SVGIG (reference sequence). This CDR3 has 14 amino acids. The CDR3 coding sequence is TGTGCCTGGAGTTCCGGGACATCCAATCAGCCCCAGCATTTT. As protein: CAWSSGTSNQPQHF.

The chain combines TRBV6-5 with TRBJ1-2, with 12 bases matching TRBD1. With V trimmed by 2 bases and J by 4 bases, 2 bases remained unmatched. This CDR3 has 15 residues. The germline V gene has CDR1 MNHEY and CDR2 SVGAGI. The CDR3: CASSYGGQGAYGYTF. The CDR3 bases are TGTGCCAGCAGTTACGGGGGACAGGGGGCCTATGGCTACACCTTC.

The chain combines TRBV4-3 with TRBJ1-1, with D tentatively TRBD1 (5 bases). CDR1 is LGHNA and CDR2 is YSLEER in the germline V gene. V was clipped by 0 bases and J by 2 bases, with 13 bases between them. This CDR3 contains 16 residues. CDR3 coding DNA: TGCGCCAGCAGCCAAGATGCGGGACGGGGTAACACTGAAGCTTTCTTT. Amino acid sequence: CASSQDAGRGNTEAFF.

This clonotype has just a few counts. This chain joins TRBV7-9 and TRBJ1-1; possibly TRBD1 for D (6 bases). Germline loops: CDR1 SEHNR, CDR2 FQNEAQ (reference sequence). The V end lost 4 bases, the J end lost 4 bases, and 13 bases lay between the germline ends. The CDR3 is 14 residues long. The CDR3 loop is CASSSQGSSTEAFF. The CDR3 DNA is TGTGCCAGCAGCTCACAGGGTTCCTCCACTGAAGCTTTCTTT.

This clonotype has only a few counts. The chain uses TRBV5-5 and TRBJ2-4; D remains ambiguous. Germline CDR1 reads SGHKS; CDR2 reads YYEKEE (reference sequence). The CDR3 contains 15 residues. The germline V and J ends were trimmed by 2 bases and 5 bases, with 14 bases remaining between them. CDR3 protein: CASSFSPSSENIQYF. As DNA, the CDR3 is TGTGCCAGCAGCTTCTCACCGTCGTCCGAAAACATTCAGTACTTC.

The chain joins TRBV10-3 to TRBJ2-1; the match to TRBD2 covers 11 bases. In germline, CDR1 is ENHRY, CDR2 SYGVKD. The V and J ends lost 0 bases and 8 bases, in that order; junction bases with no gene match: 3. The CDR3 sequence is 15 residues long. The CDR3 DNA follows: TGTGCCATCAGTGAGTCAACTAGCGGGAGACATGAGCAGTTCTTC. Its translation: CAISESTSGRHEQFF.